This TCR beta chain was sequenced in a study of blood T cell repertoires in COVID-19. The CDR3 runs to 14 residues. V dropped 7 bases and J dropped 7 bases, with 19 bases sitting between them. CDR1 and CDR2 (germline): LNHDA, SQIVND (reference sequence). The protocol was immunoSEQ multiplex PCR, while the TCRdb copy is restricted to in-frame clones and leaves out a portion. The sample has 60,000 to 75,000 clones, more than 70% seen once. The sequencing input was peripheral blood. The rearrangement joins TRBV19 to TRBJ1-2, with a tentative D call TRBD1 (6 bases). The origin of this receptor is a human donor in a cohort sampled during active COVID-19. CDR3 DNA sequence: TGTGCCAGTAAGGCCCCCTCACAGGGTGGTGGCTACACCTTC. It yields the protein CASKAPSQGGGYTF.